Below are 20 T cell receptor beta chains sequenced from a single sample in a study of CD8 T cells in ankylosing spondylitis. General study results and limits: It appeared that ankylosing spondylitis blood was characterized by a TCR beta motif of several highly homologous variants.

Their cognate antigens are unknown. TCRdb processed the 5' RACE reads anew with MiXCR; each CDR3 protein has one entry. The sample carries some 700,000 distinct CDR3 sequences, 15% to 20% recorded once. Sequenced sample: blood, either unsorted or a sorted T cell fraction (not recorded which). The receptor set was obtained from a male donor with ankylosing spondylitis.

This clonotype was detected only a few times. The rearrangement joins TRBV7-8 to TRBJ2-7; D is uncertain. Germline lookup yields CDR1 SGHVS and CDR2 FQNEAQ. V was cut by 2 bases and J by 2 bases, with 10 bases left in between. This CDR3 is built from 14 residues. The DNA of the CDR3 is TGTGCCAGCAGCTTAAAGATTAACACCTACGAGCAGTACTTC. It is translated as CASSLKINTYEQYF.

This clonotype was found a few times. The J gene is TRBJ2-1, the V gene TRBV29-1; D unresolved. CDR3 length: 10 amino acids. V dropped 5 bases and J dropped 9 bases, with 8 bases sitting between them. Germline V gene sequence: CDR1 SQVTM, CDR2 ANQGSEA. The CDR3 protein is CSVRSGEQFF. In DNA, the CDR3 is TGCAGCGTTCGAAGTGGTGAGCAGTTCTTC.

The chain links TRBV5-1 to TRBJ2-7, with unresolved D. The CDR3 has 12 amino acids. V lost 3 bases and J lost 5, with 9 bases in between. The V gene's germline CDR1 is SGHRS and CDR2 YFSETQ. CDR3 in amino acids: CASSSGRDEQYF. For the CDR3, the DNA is TGCGCCAGCAGCTCCGGACGGGACGAGCAGTACTTC.

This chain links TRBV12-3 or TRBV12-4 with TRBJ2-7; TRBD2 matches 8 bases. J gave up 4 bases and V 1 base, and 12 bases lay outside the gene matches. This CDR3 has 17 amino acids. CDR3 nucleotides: TGTGCCAGCAGTTTAGTTCCGGGACTAGTATCCCCTTACGAGCAGTACTTC. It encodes CASSLVPGLVSPYEQYF.

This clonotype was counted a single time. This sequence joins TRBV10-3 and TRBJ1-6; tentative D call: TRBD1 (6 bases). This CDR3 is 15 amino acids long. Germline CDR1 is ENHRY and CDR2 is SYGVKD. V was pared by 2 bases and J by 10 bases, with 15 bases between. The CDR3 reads CAISEGTPGVSPLHF. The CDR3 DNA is TGTGCCATCAGTGAGGGAACACCAGGGGTCTCACCCCTCCACTTT.

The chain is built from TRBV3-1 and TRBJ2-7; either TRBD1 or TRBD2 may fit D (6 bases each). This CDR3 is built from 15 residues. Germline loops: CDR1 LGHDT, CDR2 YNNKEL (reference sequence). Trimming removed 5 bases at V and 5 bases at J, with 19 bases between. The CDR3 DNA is TGTGCCAGCAGCAACGGGAAGGGGGGAAGCCACGAGCAGTACTTC. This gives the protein CASSNGKGGSHEQYF.

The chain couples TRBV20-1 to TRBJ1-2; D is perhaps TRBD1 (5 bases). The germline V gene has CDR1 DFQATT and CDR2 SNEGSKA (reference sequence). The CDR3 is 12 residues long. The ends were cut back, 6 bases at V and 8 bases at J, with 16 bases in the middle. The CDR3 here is CSATAGLEGYTF. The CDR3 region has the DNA TGCAGTGCGACCGCAGGGCTGGAGGGCTACACCTTC.

CDR3: CASSQGGQLVQPQHF. The CDR3 nucleotides read TGCGCCAGCAGCCAAGGGGGACAGCTTGTTCAGCCCCAGCATTTT. J is TRBJ1-5 and V is TRBV4-1; 7 bases fit TRBD1. V was clipped by 1 base and J by 6 bases; unmatched bases: 6. CDR3 length: 15 residues. In germline, CDR1 is MGHRA, CDR2 YSYEKL.

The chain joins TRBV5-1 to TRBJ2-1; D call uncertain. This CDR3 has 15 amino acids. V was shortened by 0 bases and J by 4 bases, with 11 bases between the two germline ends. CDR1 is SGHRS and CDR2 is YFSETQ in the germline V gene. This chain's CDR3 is CASSLGPPLYNEQFF. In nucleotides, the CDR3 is TGCGCCAGCAGCTTGGGACCACCACTTTACAATGAGCAGTTCTTC.

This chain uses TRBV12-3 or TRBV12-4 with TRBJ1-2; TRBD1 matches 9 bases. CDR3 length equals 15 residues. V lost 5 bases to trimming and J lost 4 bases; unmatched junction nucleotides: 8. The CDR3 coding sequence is TGTGCCAGCAGTACCCGACAGGGGGGAGGCTATGGCTACACCTTC. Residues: CASSTRQGGGYGYTF.

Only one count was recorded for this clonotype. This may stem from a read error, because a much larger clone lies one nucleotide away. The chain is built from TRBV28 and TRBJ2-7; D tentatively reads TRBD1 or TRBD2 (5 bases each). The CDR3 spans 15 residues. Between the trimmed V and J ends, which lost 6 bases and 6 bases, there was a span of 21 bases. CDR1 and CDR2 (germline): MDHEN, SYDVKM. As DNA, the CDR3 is TGTGCCAGCAGCTTAGTCCCGGGACCACGCTGCGAGCAGTACTTC. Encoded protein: CASSLVPGPRCEQYF.

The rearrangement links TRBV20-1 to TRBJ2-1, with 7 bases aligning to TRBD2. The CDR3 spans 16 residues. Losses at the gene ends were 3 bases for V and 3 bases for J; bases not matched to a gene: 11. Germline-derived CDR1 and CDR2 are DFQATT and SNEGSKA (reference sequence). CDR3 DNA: TGCAGTGCTAGCCCCCGGCGAGCGGGGAACTACAATGAGCAGTTCTTC. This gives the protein CSASPRRAGNYNEQFF.

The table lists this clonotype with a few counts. DNA for the CDR3: TGCGCCAGCAGCTTGCTGGCAGATAACACTGAAGCTTTCTTT. It is translated as CASSLLADNTEAFF. V usage is TRBV5-1 and J usage is TRBJ1-1, with no clear D. V lost 1 base and J lost 2, with 9 bases in between. The CDR3 is 14 amino acids. Germline values: CDR1 SGHRS, CDR2 YFSETQ. Full variable domain (missing parts from reference TRBV5-1 and TRBJ1-1): KAGVTQTPRYLIKTRGQQVTLSCSPISGHRSVSWYQQTPGQGLQFLFEYFSETQRNKGNFPGRFSGRQFSNSRSEMNVSTLELGDSALYLCASSLLADNTEAFFGQGTRLTVV.

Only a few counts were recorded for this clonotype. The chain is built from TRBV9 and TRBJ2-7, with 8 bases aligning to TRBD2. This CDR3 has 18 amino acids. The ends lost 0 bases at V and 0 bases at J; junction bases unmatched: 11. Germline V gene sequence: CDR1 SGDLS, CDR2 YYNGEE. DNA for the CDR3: TGTGCCAGCAGCGTAGACCCCCAAAGCGGGGGAATCTCCTACGAGCAGTACTTC. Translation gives CASSVDPQSGGISYEQYF.

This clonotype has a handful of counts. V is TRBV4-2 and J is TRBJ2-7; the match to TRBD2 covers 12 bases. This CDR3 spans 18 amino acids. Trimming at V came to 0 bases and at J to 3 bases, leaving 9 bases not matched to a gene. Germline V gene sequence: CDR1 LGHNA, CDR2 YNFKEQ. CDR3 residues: CASSQDAPTSGSFYEQYF. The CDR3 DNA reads TGTGCCAGCAGCCAAGATGCCCCGACTAGCGGGAGTTTCTACGAGCAGTACTTC.

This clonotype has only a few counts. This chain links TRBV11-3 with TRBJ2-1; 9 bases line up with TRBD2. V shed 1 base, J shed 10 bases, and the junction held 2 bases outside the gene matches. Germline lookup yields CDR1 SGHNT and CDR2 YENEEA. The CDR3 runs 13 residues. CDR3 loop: CASSLVTSGEQFF. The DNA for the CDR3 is TGTGCCAGCAGCTTAGTTACTAGCGGGGAGCAGTTCTTC.

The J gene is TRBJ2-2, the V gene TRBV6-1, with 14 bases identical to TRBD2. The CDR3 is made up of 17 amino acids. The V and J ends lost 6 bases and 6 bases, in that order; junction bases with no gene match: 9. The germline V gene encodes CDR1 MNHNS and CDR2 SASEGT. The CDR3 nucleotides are TGTGCCAGCAGACCACCGGGACTAGCGGGAGACGCCGGGGAGCTGTTTTTT. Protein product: CASRPPGLAGDAGELFF.

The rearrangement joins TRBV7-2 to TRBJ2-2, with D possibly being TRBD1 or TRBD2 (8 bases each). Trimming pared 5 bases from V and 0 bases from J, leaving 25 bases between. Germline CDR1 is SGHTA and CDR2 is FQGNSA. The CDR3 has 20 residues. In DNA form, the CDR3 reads TGTGCCAGCAGCCTGCGGGGGGACAGGCTGGATTTCGCGAACACCGGGGAGCTGTTTTTT. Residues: CASSLRGDRLDFANTGELFF.

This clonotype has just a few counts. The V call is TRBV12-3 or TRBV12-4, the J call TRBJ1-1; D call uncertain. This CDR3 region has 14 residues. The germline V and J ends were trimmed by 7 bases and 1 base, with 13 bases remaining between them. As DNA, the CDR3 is TGTGCCAGCACACCCTCTACGGGGAACACTGAAGCTTTCTTT. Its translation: CASTPSTGNTEAFF.

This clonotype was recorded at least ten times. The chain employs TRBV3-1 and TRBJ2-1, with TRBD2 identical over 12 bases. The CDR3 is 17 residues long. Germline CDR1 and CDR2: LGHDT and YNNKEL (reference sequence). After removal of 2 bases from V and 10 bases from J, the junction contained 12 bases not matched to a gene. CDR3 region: CASSQNALAGGPDEQFF. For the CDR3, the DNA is TGTGCCAGCAGCCAAAACGCTCTAGCGGGGGGGCCGGACGAGCAGTTCTTC.